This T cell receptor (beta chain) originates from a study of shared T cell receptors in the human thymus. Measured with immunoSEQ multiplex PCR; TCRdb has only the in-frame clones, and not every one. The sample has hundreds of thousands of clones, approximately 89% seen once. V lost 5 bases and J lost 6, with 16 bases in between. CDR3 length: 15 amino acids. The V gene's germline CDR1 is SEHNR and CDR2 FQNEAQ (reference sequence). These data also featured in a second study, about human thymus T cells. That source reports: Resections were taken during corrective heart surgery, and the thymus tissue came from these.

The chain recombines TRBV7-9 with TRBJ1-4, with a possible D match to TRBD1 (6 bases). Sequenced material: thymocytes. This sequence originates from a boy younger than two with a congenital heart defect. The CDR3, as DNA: TGTGCCAGCAGCCCGTCTGCGGGGGGCTATGAAAAACTGTTTTTT. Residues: CASSPSAGGYEKLFF. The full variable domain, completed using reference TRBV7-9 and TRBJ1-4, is DTGVSQNPRHKITKRGQNVTFRCDPISEHNRLYWYRQTLGQGPEFLTYFQNEAQLEKSRLLSDRFSAERPKGSFSTLEIQRTEQGDSAMYLCASSPSAGGYEKLFFGSGTQLSVL.